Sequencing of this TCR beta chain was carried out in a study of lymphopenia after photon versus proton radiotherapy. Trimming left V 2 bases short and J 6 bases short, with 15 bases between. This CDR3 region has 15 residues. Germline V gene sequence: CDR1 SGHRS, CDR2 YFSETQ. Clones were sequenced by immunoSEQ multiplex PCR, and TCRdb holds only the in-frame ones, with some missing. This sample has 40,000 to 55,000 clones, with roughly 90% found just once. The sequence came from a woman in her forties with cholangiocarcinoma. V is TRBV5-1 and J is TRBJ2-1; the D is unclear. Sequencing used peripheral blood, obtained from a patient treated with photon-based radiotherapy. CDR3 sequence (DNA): TGCGCCAGCAGCTTCAACCCTACCCCCTCCAATGAGCAGTTCTTC. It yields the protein CASSFNPTPSNEQFF.